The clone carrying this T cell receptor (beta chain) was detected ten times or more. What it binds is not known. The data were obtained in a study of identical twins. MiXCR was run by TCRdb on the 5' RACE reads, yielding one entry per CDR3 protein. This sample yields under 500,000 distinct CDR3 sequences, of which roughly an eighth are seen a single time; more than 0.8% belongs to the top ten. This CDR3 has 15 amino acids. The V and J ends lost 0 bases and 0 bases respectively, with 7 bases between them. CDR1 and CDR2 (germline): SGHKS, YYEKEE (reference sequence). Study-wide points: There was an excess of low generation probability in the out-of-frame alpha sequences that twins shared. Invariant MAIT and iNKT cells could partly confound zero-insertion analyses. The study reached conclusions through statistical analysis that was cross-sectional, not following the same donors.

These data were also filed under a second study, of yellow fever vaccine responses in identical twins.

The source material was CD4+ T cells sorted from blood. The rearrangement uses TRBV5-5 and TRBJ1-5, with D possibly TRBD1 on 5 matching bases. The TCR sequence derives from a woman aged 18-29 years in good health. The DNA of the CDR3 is TGTGCCAGCAGCTTGGGACAGCTTAGCAATCAGCCCCAGCATTTT. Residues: CASSLGQLSNQPQHF.